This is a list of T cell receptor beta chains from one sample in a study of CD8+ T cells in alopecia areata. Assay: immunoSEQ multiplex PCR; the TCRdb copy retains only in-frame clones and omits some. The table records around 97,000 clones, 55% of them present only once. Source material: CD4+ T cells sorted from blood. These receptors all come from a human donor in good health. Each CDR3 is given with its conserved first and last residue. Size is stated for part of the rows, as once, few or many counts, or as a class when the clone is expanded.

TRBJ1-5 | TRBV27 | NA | CASRAGSGNQPQHF
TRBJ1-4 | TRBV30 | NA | CAWSGPGRQPGDEKLFF
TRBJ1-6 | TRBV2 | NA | CASSDPERGSPLHF
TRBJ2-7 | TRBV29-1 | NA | CSVLSQGAFMEQYF
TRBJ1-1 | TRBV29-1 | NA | CSVLSNTRLNRMNTEAFF
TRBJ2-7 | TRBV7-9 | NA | CASSSRAQGLSEQYF
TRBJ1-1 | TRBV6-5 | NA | CASSYGAFNTEAFF
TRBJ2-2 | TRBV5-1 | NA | CASSPGSGELFF
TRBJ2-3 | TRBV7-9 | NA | CASKEYSTDTQYF
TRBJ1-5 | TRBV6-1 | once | CASSETWGAPGQPQHF
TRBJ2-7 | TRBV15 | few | CATSREGLDGLSYEQYF
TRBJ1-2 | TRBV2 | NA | CASKQGEIYGYTF
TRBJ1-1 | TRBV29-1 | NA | CSVAGQGATTEAFF